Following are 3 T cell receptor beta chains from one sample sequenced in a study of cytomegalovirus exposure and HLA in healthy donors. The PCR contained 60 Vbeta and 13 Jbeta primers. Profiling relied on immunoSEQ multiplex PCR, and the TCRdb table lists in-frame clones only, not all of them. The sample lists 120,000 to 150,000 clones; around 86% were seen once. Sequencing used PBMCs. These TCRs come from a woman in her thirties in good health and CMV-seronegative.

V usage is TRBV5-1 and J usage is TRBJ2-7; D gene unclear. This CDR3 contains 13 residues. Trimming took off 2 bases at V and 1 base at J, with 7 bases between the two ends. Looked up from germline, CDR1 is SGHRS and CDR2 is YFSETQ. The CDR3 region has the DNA TGCGCCAGCAGCTTTTGGAGTTCCTACGAGCAGTACTTC. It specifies CASSFWSSYEQYF.

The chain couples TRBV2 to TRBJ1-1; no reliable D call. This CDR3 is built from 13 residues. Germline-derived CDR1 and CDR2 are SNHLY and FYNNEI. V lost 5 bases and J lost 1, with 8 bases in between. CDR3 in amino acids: CASSYTTNTEAFF. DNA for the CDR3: TGTGCCAGCAGTTATACAACGAACACTGAAGCTTTCTTT.

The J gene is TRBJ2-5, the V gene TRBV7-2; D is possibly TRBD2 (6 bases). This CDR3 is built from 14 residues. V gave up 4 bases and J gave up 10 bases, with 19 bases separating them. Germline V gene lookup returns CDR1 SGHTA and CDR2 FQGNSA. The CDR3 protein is CASSSQVGGPFQYF. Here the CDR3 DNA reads TGTGCCAGCAGCTCCCAAGTGGGGGGTCCTTTCCAGTACTTC.